These T cell receptor beta chains were read from a single sample in a study of Ad26.COV2.S vaccination and SARS-CoV-2 variants. Repertoires were generated with immunoSEQ multiplex PCR, while TCRdb's copy carries only in-frame clones and drops some. Among 350,000 to 500,000 clones, 80% to 95% were seen once, and the ten largest hold 12%. Material: peripheral blood, obtained in a trial of Ad26.COV2.S vaccine versus placebo. All receptors derive from a person between 18 and 59 years old who received the Ad26.COV2.S COVID-19 vaccine or a placebo. Both conserved end residues are part of each CDR3. A D gene is named only where the DNA matches it firmly. The size of a clone is reported for some rows only, either as once, few or many, or as a class for expanded clones.

D gene	CDR3 length	V gene	J gene	clone size	CDR3 DNA	CDR3 protein
.	11	TRBV2	TRBJ2-1	.	TGTGCCAGCAGTGATCTCCGGGAGCAGTTCTTC	CASSDLREQFF
.	15	TRBV5-1	TRBJ2-3	.	TGCGCCAGCAGCTTGAACGGCGGTAGCACAGATACGCAGTATTTT	CASSLNGGSTDTQYF
.	13	TRBV6-2/TRBV6-3	TRBJ2-7	.	TGTGCCAGCAGTTACGGCCATTCCTACGAGCAGTACTTC	CASSYGHSYEQYF
.	15	TRBV11-2	TRBJ2-4	.	TGTGCCAGCAGCTCGAACTCGGGACTCCAAGGGATTCAGTACTTC	CASSSNSGLQGIQYF
TRBD2	15	TRBV3-1/TRBV3-2	TRBJ2-7	.	TGTGCCAGCAGCCAAGGCCCGGGACTAACTTACGAGCAGTACTTC	CASSQGPGLTYEQYF
TRBD1	16	TRBV5-6	TRBJ1-6	.	TGTGCCAGCAGCTTCGGACAGGACCTATATAATTCACCCCTCCACTTT	CASSFGQDLYNSPLHF
.	13	TRBV4-3	TRBJ2-7	.	TGCGCCAGCAGCCAAGAGACTAGTCTCGAGCAGTACTTC	CASSQETSLEQYF
.	15	TRBV6-6	TRBJ2-7	.	TGTGCCAGCAGTTATCGGATTGAGGGCGCCTACGAGCAGTACTTC	CASSYRIEGAYEQYF
.	14	TRBV28	TRBJ1-5	.	TGTGCCAGCAGTTTAAGGACACTCAATCAGCCCCAGCATTTT	CASSLRTLNQPQHF
TRBD2	16	TRBV27	TRBJ2-7	.	TGTGCCAGCAGTTCCGGGACTAGCGGGAGGTACTTTGAGCAGTACTTC	CASSSGTSGRYFEQYF
TRBD1	15	TRBV25-1	TRBJ1-6	.	TGTGCCAGCTCCCGAAAAGGGACAGATAATTCACCCCTCCACTTT	CASSRKGTDNSPLHF
.	14	TRBV11-3	TRBJ2-1	.	TGTGCCAGCAGCTTAGCGGGAGCGGTTTCGGAGCAGTTCTTC	CASSLAGAVSEQFF
.	16	TRBV19	TRBJ2-7	.	TGTGCCAGTAGTATAGCTGGCAGGGAGGACCCCTACGAGCAGTACTTC	CASSIAGREDPYEQYF
.	12	TRBV6-6	TRBJ1-2	.	TGTGCCAGCAGTTACGGAACCTATGGCTACACCTTC	CASSYGTYGYTF
.	14	TRBV10-3	TRBJ1-4	.	TGTGCCATCAGTGATAATCCCGGCAATGAAAAACTGTTTTTT	CAISDNPGNEKLFF
TRBD2	18	TRBV19	TRBJ2-5	.	TGTGCCAGTAGTACAAGACTAGCGGGAGGGCCGTATAGGGAGACCCAGTACTTC	CASSTRLAGGPYRETQYF
.	15	TRBV11-2	TRBJ2-1	once	TGTGCCAGCAGCTCGGACTTCAGCTCCTACAATGAGCAGTTCTTC	CASSSDFSSYNEQFF
.	15	TRBV3-1/TRBV3-2	TRBJ2-3	.	TGTGCCAGCAGCCCCCTGGTGGGAGTCAGGGATACGCAGTATTTT	CASSPLVGVRDTQYF
.	14	TRBV14	TRBJ1-2	.	TGTGCCAGCAGCCAAGAGTGGGGGTTCGGTGGCTACACCTTC	CASSQEWGFGGYTF
TRBD2	16	TRBV6-5	TRBJ2-5	.	TGTGCCAGCAGTTACGTGGCGGGAGGGCCGGGACAGACCCAGTACTTC	CASSYVAGGPGQTQYF
.	11	TRBV20-1	TRBJ1-1	.	TGCAGTGCCCCGGGGGACACTGAAGCTTTCTTT	CSAPGDTEAFF
.	14	TRBV25-1	TRBJ2-7	once	TGTGCCAGCAGCCCGAAGTGGAGCTCCTACGAGCAGTACTTC	CASSPKWSSYEQYF
.	18	TRBV19	TRBJ1-2	once	TGTGCCAGTAGTATAGATCGGTCGGGGGGTAAAGACGACTATGGCTACACCTTC	CASSIDRSGGKDDYGYTF
TRBD1	13	TRBV12-3/TRBV12-4	TRBJ2-7	.	TGTGCCAGCAGCCAGGGACAGTCCTACGAGCAGTACTTC	CASSQGQSYEQYF
.	14	TRBV19	TRBJ2-3	.	TGTGCCAGTAGTATACAGGAGATCACAGATACGCAGTATTTT	CASSIQEITDTQYF
TRBD2	15	TRBV10-3	TRBJ2-3	.	TGTGCCATCAGTGGTGTAGCGGGAGGCACAGATACGCAGTATTTT	CAISGVAGGTDTQYF
TRBD1	14	TRBV29-1	TRBJ2-7	.	TGCAGCGCAATTGCAGGGGGTCCCCAGAACGAGCAGTACTTC	CSAIAGGPQNEQYF
.	16	TRBV9	TRBJ1-6	.	TGTGCCAGCAGCGTAGACTCGTCTGGGGTAGATTCACCCCTCCACTTT	CASSVDSSGVDSPLHF
.	14	TRBV4-3	TRBJ1-2	.	TGCGCCAGCAGCCCACCAGGGGATATCTATGGCTACACCTTC	CASSPPGDIYGYTF
.	14	TRBV5-6	TRBJ1-1	.	TGTGCCAGCAGCAACTCATACGTGACAGGCGGGTCTTTCTTT	CASSNSYVTGGSFF
.	16	TRBV24-1	TRBJ2-7	.	TGTGCCACCAGTGATCGGAAAGGAAGCATGTCTGGCGAGCAGTACTTC	CATSDRKGSMSGEQYF
TRBD1	14	TRBV27	TRBJ2-7	.	TGTGCCAGCAGCGAGTTCAGGGGGCATTGGGAGCAGTACTTC	CASSEFRGHWEQYF
TRBD1	17	TRBV7-9	TRBJ2-7	once	TGTGCCAGCAGCTTTGGGGGATCCGGGACAGAAACCTACGAGCAGTACTTC	CASSFGGSGTETYEQYF
TRBD2	16	TRBV7-9	TRBJ2-1	.	TGTGCCAGCAGCTTAGGACGACTAGCGGGGCACAATGAGCAGTTCTTC	CASSLGRLAGHNEQFF
.	12	TRBV6-6	TRBJ1-6	.	TGTGCCAGCAGCGCGACTCTCGGGACCCTCCACTTT	CASSATLGTLHF
.	12	TRBV12-1	TRBJ2-7	.	TGTGCCAGCAGCTTTGTGGACTGCGAGCAGTACTTC	CASSFVDCEQYF
.	16	TRBV28	TRBJ1-2	.	TGTGCCAGCAGTTTATTAGATTCCTTCACTAACTATGGCTACACCTTC	CASSLLDSFTNYGYTF
TRBD2	17	TRBV4-3	TRBJ2-3	.	TGCGCCAGCAGCCAAGAGGTGTCAGGGTGGGAGGGGGATACGCAGTATTTT	CASSQEVSGWEGDTQYF
.	13	TRBV9	TRBJ2-1	.	TGTGCCAGCAGCGTAGACGTGGGGGCGCAAGGGTTCTTC	CASSVDVGAQGFF
.	15	TRBV4-1	TRBJ2-7	.	TGCGCCAGCAGCCACCACCCGGCACAGGGCTACGAGCAGTACTTC	CASSHHPAQGYEQYF
TRBD2	18	TRBV19	TRBJ2-2	.	TGTGCCAGTAGTATAGGGCTAGCGGGAGGAGAGGACACCGGGGAGCTGTTTTTT	CASSIGLAGGEDTGELFF
TRBD1	14	TRBV29-1	TRBJ2-7	.	TGCAGCGCGACCCCGGGACAGGGGCCCTACGAGCAGTACTTC	CSATPGQGPYEQYF
.	15	TRBV4-3	TRBJ1-5	.	TGCGCCAGCAGCCAAGATAGAGGGTACAATCAGCCCCAGCATTTT	CASSQDRGYNQPQHF
TRBD1	13	TRBV7-2	TRBJ2-1	.	TGTGCCAGCAGCCTGGGACAGGGGCGGGTGCAGTTCTTC	CASSLGQGRVQFF
.	15	TRBV11-2	TRBJ2-2	few	TGTGCCAGCAGCCTGACAGGGACTAACCCCGGGGAGCTGTTTTTT	CASSLTGTNPGELFF
.	13	TRBV19	TRBJ1-5	.	TGTGCCAGTAAGGAGGAGAACAATCAGCCCCAGCATTTT	CASKEENNQPQHF
.	14	TRBV19	TRBJ2-3	.	TGTGCCAGTAGTATGTTCGCTAGCACAGATACGCAGTATTTT	CASSMFASTDTQYF
.	14	TRBV2	TRBJ2-2	.	TGTGCCAGCAGTCAACCCAGGGCCTACGGGGAGCTGTTTTTT	CASSQPRAYGELFF
TRBD2	17	TRBV28	TRBJ2-7	.	TGTGCCAGCAGTCTGGGGGGGGTAGCGGGAGATCTGTACGAGCAGTACTTC	CASSLGGVAGDLYEQYF
.	16	TRBV5-1	TRBJ2-2	.	TGCGCCAGCAGCCCGGGGAGGGGGCTCGGCACCGGGGAGCTGTTTTTT	CASSPGRGLGTGELFF
.	11	TRBV30	TRBJ2-7	.	TGTGCCTGGAGTCCCGGGCAAGAGCAGTACTTC	CAWSPGQEQYF
.	16	TRBV7-8	TRBJ2-3	.	TGTGCCAGCAGCTTAAAAGGAGGGTCTCTCACAGATACGCAGTATTTT	CASSLKGGSLTDTQYF
TRBD2	15	TRBV6-5	TRBJ2-7	.	TGTGCCAGCAGTTACTCGAATCTAGCGGTCTACGAGCAGTACTTC	CASSYSNLAVYEQYF
TRBD1	15	TRBV7-3	TRBJ2-2	.	TGTGCCAGCAGCCCGGGACAGATGAACACCGGGGAGCTGTTTTTT	CASSPGQMNTGELFF